This TCR beta chain was captured in a study of cytomegalovirus exposure and HLA in healthy donors. The V and J ends lost 1 base and 12 bases, in that order; junction bases with no gene match: 7. CDR1 LNHDA and CDR2 SQIVND come from the germline V gene (reference sequence). CDR3 length equals 14 residues. Primers included in the PCR were 60 Vbeta and 13 Jbeta primers. Using immunoSEQ multiplex PCR, the repertoire was profiled, and TCRdb retains in-frame clones only, with some absent. Recorded for this sample: 85,000 to 90,000 clones. The TCR comes from a man aged 45 to 65 in good health and CMV-seropositive. The sequencing sample was made of PBMCs. The V gene is TRBV19, the J gene TRBJ2-2, with 8 bases that match TRBD2. CDR3 residues: CASSIVSGEGKLFF. For the CDR3, the DNA is TGTGCCAGTAGTATAGTTAGCGGGGAGGGGAAGCTGTTTTTT.